This T cell receptor (beta chain) was recovered during a study of tumor-infiltrating lymphocytes in primary liver carcinoma (TCRdb year 2017). A note on the overall study: The five patients, three men and two women aged 30 to 69 years, had hepatocellular carcinoma (four) or combined HCC and intrahepatic cholangiocarcinoma (one). The five patients had tumors of stage T1-T3 N0M0, with maximum diameters ranging from about 4.2 to 10 cm. Each sample produced about 3.5 to 7.5 million productive TCRbeta reads, and read depth showed no significant difference between tissue types. For each liver tumor, the study sampled five regions along with adjacent normal tissue and blood, and applied TCRbeta repertoire sequencing, expression microarrays and whole-exome sequencing. A total of 35 specimens from 5 patients went through TCRbeta repertoire sequencing, namely 25 tumor regions, 5 adjacent noncancerous liver tissues and 5 peripheral blood samples. The roughly 27 tumor region samples were profiled with Agilent mRNA microarrays so that TCRbeta repertoire diversity could be related to the local molecular phenotype. Reproducibility between technical replicate repertoires was high, with correlation coefficients above 0.95 and mean shared-clone rates roughly 0.87. The investigation overall reported the following: Only a few patients were included in the study, and the authors note that the findings should be validated in a larger study. Only the TCR beta chain was sequenced, which likely underestimates true repertoire diversity because unpaired alpha chains were not captured. Only about 7.5-25% of top clones were found in all five regions of a tumor, suggesting spatial heterogeneity of tumor-infiltrating T cells. Consistent with antigen-driven expansion, pairs of tumor regions showed higher repertoire overlap (mean roughly 35%) than either tumor-adjacent pairs (around 17%) or tumor-blood pairs (approximately 15%). Since the samples were bulk and unsorted, there was no way to compare CD4+ and CD8+ T cell repertoires. The top 250 clones made up a significantly larger repertoire fraction in tumors than in blood (p = 0.039).

According to the germline V gene (reference sequence), CDR1 reads GTSNPN and CDR2 reads SVGIG. Cut back by 1 base and 4 bases, the V and J ends lie 8 bases apart. The cysteine opens and the phenylalanine closes a CDR3 of 12 amino acids. Just CDR3 DNA is preserved here, 36 bases in frame from base 1. This clonotype has a count of ten or more. The specificity of this receptor is unknown. It has no much larger one-base neighbor in the sample; base qualities were not kept. Using a constant-region primer and ProtoScript II reverse transcriptase, TCRbeta-specific cDNA was reverse-transcribed from 500 ng total RNA. Construction of the TCRbeta libraries relied on three nested rounds of multiplex PCR, following a slightly modified ARM-PCR procedure. Each of the first two PCR rounds ran for 9 to 10 cycles using multiplex TRBV1-TRBV30 forward primers together with a Cbeta reverse primer. A final 25-cycle PCR with Deep VentR polymerase added sample barcodes and Illumina adapters. Before sequencing, amplicons between 200 and 500 bp were purified from gel using a QIAquick gel extraction kit. An Illumina HiSeq 2500 was used to sequence the TCRbeta amplicons, generating 250-bp paired-end reads. Per the original workflow: To recover full CDR3 sequences, reads were quality-trimmed using Trimmomatic v0.33 and paired reads were then merged using FLASH v1.2.11. V, D and J germline segments were assigned to the rearranged TCRbeta sequences by MiGEC v1.2.1b. Clonotype statistics, along with Shannon-Wiener diversity indices, were calculated using VDJtools v1.0.0. To cut down on sampling bias, every analysis after diversity analysis relied on just the 250 most abundant clonotypes from each sample. TCRdb itself trimmed the public reads at Q25 with fastp, ran MiXCR and retained productive beta chains. One record per CDR3 amino acid sequence lists the most common genes and DNA. These V and J calls originate from TCRdb's pipeline instead of the authors' own analysis. Across this sample there are some 21,000 distinct CDR3 sequences, with 60% to 80% seen only once. The top ten hold about 40% of the sample.

Total RNA and DNA were co-extracted without cell sorting from around 20-30 mg of bulk tissue using the AllPrep DNA/RNA mini kit. Surgical resection was performed in China between November 2015 and early 2016 on roughly 5 patients with histopathologically diagnosed primary liver carcinoma. Chronic HBV infection was present in the patients, and the patients were treatment-naive at sampling. Five spatially separated regions were sampled per tumor: superior, inferior, left-lateral and right-lateral poles, plus the tumor centre. Histological examination found more than 75% viable tumor cells in every tumor sample. Fresh tumor and adjacent tissue pieces were bisected; one half was stored in RNAlater at -80°C, the other sent for histology.

The sequenced material came from liver tumor tissue from sampling region 1. The intended sense of this specimen's cell subset or site label: tumor region T1, superior pole. The clonotype comes from a woman in her 30s with primary liver carcinoma and hepatitis B virus infection. The rearrangement combines TRBV30 with TRBJ2-7, and possibly TRBD1, on 6 matching bases. The sequenced DNA is TGTGCCTGGAGTGGGACAGCGTACGAGCAGTACTTC. It is translated as CAWSGTAYEQYF.